These 19 T cell receptor beta chains share one sample of origin, sequenced in a study of CDR3 diversity in severe acne. TCRdb re-called the PCR reads with MiXCR, one entry per CDR3 protein. Found here are roughly 100,000 distinct CDR3 sequences, around 56% of them singletons; the top ten hold around 12%. What was sequenced was blood. The receptors here all came from a male donor with acne.

This chain links TRBV2 with TRBJ1-2, with D perhaps matching TRBD1 (5 bases). There are 14 residues in the CDR3. CDR1 is SNHLY, CDR2 FYNNEI, per germline. The V end was cut by 4 bases, the J end by 2 bases, with 11 bases between. In nucleotides, the CDR3 is TGTGCCAGCAGTGGTCGACAGTCAAACTATGGCTACACCTTC. Translating gives CASSGRQSNYGYTF.

A note on this clonotype: A junction end diverges from the germline sequence, so it may reflect a read error. The chain carries TRBV5-6 and TRBJ2-5, with D tentatively TRBD1 (6 bases). Germline loops: CDR1 SGHDT, CDR2 YYEEEE. This CDR3 is 13 amino acids long. The chain's CDR3 is CASNLTGWETQYF. In nucleotides, the CDR3 is TGTGCCAGCAACTTGACAGGCTGGGAGACCCAGTACTTC.

Note on this clonotype: The CDR3 does not close with the conserved phenylalanine or tryptophan, likely indicating a read error. No DNA is shown, since the ends of the CDR3 on it are uncertain; the CDR3 is the one TCRdb lists. The chain is built from TRBV4-2 and TRBJ2-6; the listed D gene, TRBD2, was not tested against the DNA. The CDR3 is 9 residues long, ends included. The germline V gene encodes CDR1 LGHNA and CDR2 YNFKEQ. CDR3: CASSQVLTS.

V is TRBV9 and J is TRBJ1-1; D is unclear. Germline V gene data show CDR1 as SGDLS and CDR2 as YYNGEE. Trimming shortened V by 0 bases and J by 1 base, and 4 bases separated the two germline ends. The CDR3 extends over 13 amino acids. CDR3 residues: CASSVDRNTEAFF. CDR3 coding DNA: TGTGCCAGCAGCGTAGATAGGAACACTGAAGCTTTCTTT.

Many counts were recorded for this clonotype. The chain employs TRBV10-3 and TRBJ2-7, with D perhaps given as TRBD1 or TRBD2 (5 bases each). The germline V gene has CDR1 ENHRY and CDR2 SYGVKD. The CDR3 totals 14 residues. V gave up 8 bases and J gave up 2 bases, with 16 bases separating them. CDR3 nucleotides: TGTGCCATCTCGGATCGGGGACGGACCTACGAGCAGTACTTC. As protein: CAISDRGRTYEQYF.

The chain uses TRBV10-3 and TRBJ2-5; the match to TRBD2 covers 7 bases. The CDR3 loop spans 14 amino acids. With V trimmed by 2 bases and J by 2 bases, 2 bases remained unmatched. The germline gives CDR1 ENHRY, CDR2 SYGVKD. DNA for the CDR3: TGTGCCATCAGTGAGCCGGGACTACAAGAGACCCAGTACTTC. Amino acid sequence: CAISEPGLQETQYF.

V and J are TRBV10-1 and TRBJ2-1, with 11 bases that match TRBD2. The CDR3 covers 15 residues. CDR1 is WNHNN, CDR2 SYGVQD, per germline (reference sequence). The J segment lost 3 bases and the V segment lost 6 bases, leaving 4 bases of the junction unmatched. CDR3 DNA sequence: TGCGCCAGCAGCGAAACTAGCGGGAGCTACAATGAGCAGTTCTTC. It yields the protein CASSETSGSYNEQFF.

This clonotype occurred many times. This sequence joins TRBV2 and TRBJ2-3; D not resolved. The CDR3 runs to 12 residues. The germline gives CDR1 SNHLY, CDR2 FYNNEI. Trimming removed 2 bases at V and 5 bases at J, with 5 bases between. CDR3 sequence reads: CASSEMGDTQYF. DNA of the CDR3: TGTGCCAGCAGTGAAATGGGAGATACGCAGTATTTT.

This clonotype was recorded many times. For the CDR3, the DNA is TGTGCCAGCAGTGGGAGCGGGGCTGCGAACACCGGGGAGCTGTTTTTT. Protein: CASSGSGAANTGELFF. The chain links TRBV6-1 to TRBJ2-2, with 7 bases aligning to TRBD2. The CDR3 runs to 16 residues. The J segment lost 0 bases and the V segment lost 4 bases, leaving 5 bases of the junction unmatched. The germline CDR1 and CDR2 sequences are MNHNS and SASEGT.

Notes on this clonotype: This may be a read error, as it is one base from a much larger clone. This chain links TRBV5-1 with TRBJ2-1; 8 bases match TRBD2. The ends lost 0 bases at V and 2 bases at J; junction bases unmatched: 4. The germline gives CDR1 SGHRS, CDR2 YFSETQ. There are 16 residues in the CDR3. CDR3 residues: CASSLVSGNTYNEQFF. Here the CDR3 DNA reads TGCGCCAGCAGCTTGGTTAGCGGGAACACCTACAATGAGCAGTTCTTC.

The chain carries TRBV20-1 and TRBJ2-1; D possibly uses TRBD1 or TRBD2 (5 bases each). With 2 bases removed from V and 12 bases from J, the gap between germline ends came to 17 bases. CDR3 size: 13 residues. Per germline, CDR1 DFQATT and CDR2 SNEGSKA (reference sequence). In DNA, the CDR3 is TGCAGTGCTAGACCCGGGACCACAGATACGCAGTTCTTC. Protein: CSARPGTTDTQFF.

CDR3 DNA sequence: TGTGCCTCTGGGCCGGGTGAAAAACTGTTTTTT. It encodes CASGPGEKLFF. The chain combines TRBV10-3 with TRBJ1-4, with D unresolved. Trimming cost V 11 bases and J 7 bases, with 11 bases left between them. CDR1 and CDR2 (germline): ENHRY, SYGVKD. The CDR3 consists of 11 residues.

This clonotype came up a few times. The rearrangement uses TRBV9 and TRBJ1-3; TRBD1 might be the D (6 bases). The CDR3 contains 15 residues. V lost 0 bases, J lost 2 bases, and 9 bases lay in between. Germline V gene lookup returns CDR1 SGDLS and CDR2 YYNGEE. The chain's CDR3 is CASSVGQATGNTIYF. CDR3 bases: TGTGCCAGCAGCGTAGGACAGGCGACTGGAAACACCATATATTTT.

The DNA of the CDR3 is TGTGCCATCAGTGAGTCGACAGTCTCCTACGAGCAGTACTTC. Its protein is CAISESTVSYEQYF. The chain uses TRBV10-3 and TRBJ2-7; D is possibly TRBD1 (5 bases). Per germline, CDR1 ENHRY and CDR2 SYGVKD. V was shortened by 0 bases and J by 0 bases, with 6 bases between the two germline ends. This CDR3 has 14 amino acids.

V gene TRBV6-6 combines with J gene TRBJ2-5; D is possibly TRBD1 (7 bases). V dropped 8 bases and J dropped 13 bases, with 17 bases sitting between them. Germline CDR1 and CDR2: MNHNY and SVGAGI (reference sequence). This CDR3 contains 11 residues. CDR3 coding DNA: TGTGCCAGCCAGGGGGGTCTAGAAGCGTACTTC. This sequence encodes CASQGGLEAYF.

This chain connects TRBV18 to TRBJ2-5; no clear D gene. V lost 1 base, J lost 2 bases, and 11 bases lay in between. CDR3 size: 15 residues. Germline CDR1 KGHSH, CDR2 LQKENI. The CDR3 bases are TGTGCCAGCTCACCACGTAGGACGAGTCAAGAGACCCAGTACTTC. Residues: CASSPRRTSQETQYF.

The chain joins TRBV7-8 to TRBJ2-2; 7 bases are a match to TRBD1. The CDR3 length is 15 residues. The V and J ends lost 1 base and 3 bases, in that order; junction bases with no gene match: 2. Germline values: CDR1 SGHVS, CDR2 FQNEAQ. The CDR3 protein is CASSLEGADTGELFF. For the CDR3, the DNA is TGTGCCAGCAGCTTAGAGGGGGCGGACACCGGGGAGCTGTTTTTT.

This chain links TRBV9 with TRBJ2-6; D not resolved. CDR3 length: 13 amino acids. Trimming stripped 6 bases from V and 0 bases from J, with 4 bases between. Germline values: CDR1 SGDLS, CDR2 YYNGEE. CDR3 region: CASTNSGANVLTF. For the CDR3, the DNA is TGTGCCAGCACTAACTCTGGGGCCAACGTCCTGACTTTC. Complete variable domain (other parts from reference TRBV9 and TRBJ2-6): DSGVTQTPKHLITATGQRVTLRCSPRSGDLSVYWYQQSLDQGLQFLIQYYNGEERAKGNILERFSAQQFPDLHSELNLSSLELGDSALYFCASTNSGANVLTFGAGSRLTVL.

At least ten counts were recorded for this clonotype. The chain links TRBV5-4 to TRBJ2-1, with D maybe TRBD2 (6 bases). Trimming removed 3 bases at V and 2 bases at J, with 12 bases between. Germline CDR1 and CDR2: SGHNT and YYREEE (reference sequence). This CDR3 is built from 15 residues. This CDR3 reads CASSWDSAAYNEQFF. The CDR3 nucleotides read TGTGCCAGCAGCTGGGACTCGGCGGCCTACAATGAGCAGTTCTTC.